The clone carrying this T cell receptor (beta chain) was picked up a small number of times. Its antigen is still unknown. This sample stems from a study of identical twins. General study results and limits: Twins shared beta out-of-frame sequences in excess, but this excess was weaker. Where out-of-frame alpha sequences were twin-shared, they showed excess low generation probability. Carriage of fewer insertions was seen in abundant cord blood beta clonotypes, whereas memory repertoires showed none.

In TCRdb, the 5' RACE reads were re-called with MiXCR into one record per CDR3 protein. The sample includes under 300,000 distinct CDR3 sequences, 11% to 15% of them seen just once. CDR3 length: 14 amino acids. Germline CDR1 reads SGHDN; CDR2 reads FVKESK. V lost 4 bases to trimming and J lost 3 bases, with 12 bases between them. Material: memory (CD45RO+) T cells sorted from blood. The V and J genes are TRBV14 and TRBJ1-1, with D hard to call. The sequence was obtained from a woman aged 18-35 years in good health. The DNA of the CDR3 is TGTGCCAGCAGCCTCCCCGGGAGGGACACTGAAGCTTTCTTT. Encoded protein: CASSLPGRDTEAFF.